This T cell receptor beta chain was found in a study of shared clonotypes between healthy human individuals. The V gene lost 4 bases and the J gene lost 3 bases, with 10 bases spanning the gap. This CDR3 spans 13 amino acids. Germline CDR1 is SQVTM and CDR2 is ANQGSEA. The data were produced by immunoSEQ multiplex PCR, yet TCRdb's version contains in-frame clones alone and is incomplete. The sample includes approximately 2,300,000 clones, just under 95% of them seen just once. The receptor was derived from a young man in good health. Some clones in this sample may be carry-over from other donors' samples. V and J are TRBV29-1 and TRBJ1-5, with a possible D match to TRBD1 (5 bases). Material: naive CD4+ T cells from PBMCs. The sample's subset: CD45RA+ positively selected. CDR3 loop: CSVGGLNNQPQHF. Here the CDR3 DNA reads TGCAGCGTTGGGGGCCTGAACAATCAGCCCCAGCATTTT.